The text below deals with one T cell receptor (beta chain). Its antigen is unknown. This sample was included in a study of T cell responses to AZD1222 COVID-19 vaccine. Study-wide context: Analysis merged second doses at about 4 or about 12 weeks.

Germline assignment: CDR1 SEHNR and CDR2 FQNEAQ (reference sequence). V was shortened by 3 bases and J by 6 bases, with 6 bases between the two germline ends. The CDR3 extends over 11 amino acids. Generated by immunoSEQ multiplex PCR, the TCRdb table keeps only in-frame clones and is missing some. The sample yields around 100,000 clones, approximately 89% seen once. General study results and limits: Samples come after the peak T cell response, not at day 14. Researchers report vaccine-associated CD4 TCRs spanning spike, with dominance at 160-218 and 743-854. AZD1222 recipients seropositive at baseline numbered only six or seven.

The TCR originated in an adult in good health. This chain links TRBV7-9 with TRBJ2-7, with unresolved D. This specimen consisted of peripheral blood, obtained on day 0 of AZD1222 vaccination. The CDR3 nucleotides are TGTGCCAGCAGCTTCAGTGGCGAGCAGTACTTC. As protein: CASSFSGEQYF.